Each of the 8 T cell receptor beta chains below was sequenced from the same sample in a study of Ad26.COV2.S vaccination and SARS-CoV-2 variants. Sample treatment: about 20 received Ad26.COV2.S at low or high dose, single or two shots; 5 received placebo; per-sample allocation not given. Sampling was performed 63 days after the first vaccine or placebo injection. The data were produced by immunoSEQ multiplex PCR, yet TCRdb's version contains in-frame clones alone and is incomplete. The sample contains approximately 480,000 clones, around 85% of which appear only once. Sequenced here: peripheral blood, sampled in a trial of Ad26.COV2.S vaccine versus placebo. The source of these receptors is a person between 18 and 65 years old who received the Ad26.COV2.S COVID-19 vaccine or a placebo.

This chain uses TRBV28 with TRBJ1-3; possibly TRBD1 for D (5 bases). CDR3 length: 17 residues. V lost 2 bases to trimming and J lost 4 bases, with 18 bases between them. Germline CDR1 MDHEN, CDR2 SYDVKM. CDR3 region: CASSLPIRAARGNTIYF. The CDR3, as DNA: TGTGCCAGCAGTTTACCCATCAGGGCCGCGAGGGGAAACACCATATATTTT.

The chain carries TRBV7-2 and TRBJ1-1, with D possibly TRBD1 on 6 matching bases. The CDR3 runs to 15 residues. Germline V gene data show CDR1 as SGHTA and CDR2 as FQGNSA. The V gene lost 5 bases and the J gene lost 2 bases, with 15 bases spanning the gap. CDR3 in DNA: TGTGCCAGCAGCCCCCCCGGGGGGCATAACACTGAAGCTTTCTTT. Protein: CASSPPGGHNTEAFF. Drawing the rest from reference TRBV7-2 and TRBJ1-1, the complete variable domain is GAGVSQSPSNKVTEKGKDVELRCDPISGHTALYWYRQSLGQGLEFLIYFQGNSAPDKSGLPSDRFSAERTGGSVSTLTIQRTQQEDSAVYLCASSPPGGHNTEAFFGQGTRLTVV.

V is TRBV29-1 and J is TRBJ2-1, with a tentative D call TRBD1 (5 bases). This CDR3 is built from 13 residues. Germline V gene data show CDR1 as SQVTM and CDR2 as ANQGSEA. The V gene lost 4 bases and the J gene lost 2 bases, with 9 bases spanning the gap. The CDR3 region is CSVVGLPYNEQFF. The CDR3 nucleotides read TGCAGCGTTGTGGGGCTGCCCTACAATGAGCAGTTCTTC.

This chain's CDR3 is CASSRPDTDTQYF. The DNA of the CDR3 is TGCGCCAGCAGTCGGCCCGACACAGATACGCAGTATTTT. The rearrangement uses TRBV23-1 and TRBJ2-3; D gene uncertain. TRBV23-1 is known as an ORF, though its function is uncertain. V gave up 4 bases and J gave up 2 bases, with 7 bases separating them. The CDR3 runs to 13 residues.

The chain carries TRBV30 and TRBJ1-6; 8 bases line up with TRBD1. This CDR3 contains 13 residues. Germline CDR1 GTSNPN, CDR2 SVGIG (reference sequence). With V trimmed by 8 bases and J by 10 bases, 10 bases remained unmatched. CDR3 in DNA: TGTGCCCGAGGACAGGGTAACGGGTCACCCCTCCACTTT. Protein product: CARGQGNGSPLHF. Looking up the rest from reference TRBV30 and TRBJ1-6 gives the full variable domain: SQTIHQWPATLVQPVGSPLSLECTVEGTSNPNLYWYRQAAGRGLQLLFYSVGIGQISSEVPQNLSASRPQDRQFILSSKKLLLSDSGFYLCARGQGNGSPLHFGNGTRLTVT.

The chain employs TRBV11-3 and TRBJ2-1, with a tentative D call TRBD2 (5 bases). The ends were cut back, 1 base at V and 6 bases at J, with 13 bases in the middle. CDR3 length: 15 amino acids. In germline, CDR1 is SGHNT, CDR2 YENEEA. CDR3 region: CASSLGSGPFNEQFF. The CDR3 DNA follows: TGTGCCAGCAGCTTAGGGAGCGGACCCTTCAATGAGCAGTTCTTC.

The rearrangement joins TRBV28 to TRBJ2-5; D not resolved. Trimming took off 5 bases at V and 5 bases at J, with 12 bases between the two ends. Germline assignment: CDR1 MDHEN and CDR2 SYDVKM. The CDR3 runs 13 residues. CDR3 DNA sequence: TGTGCCAGCAGTCGACTTCTACGTGAGACCCAGTACTTC. Its protein product is CASSRLLRETQYF.

CDR3 bases: TGTGCCAGCAGCGTAGGTGGGGCACAGTCCTACGAGCAGTACTTC. Its protein is CASSVGGAQSYEQYF. The rearrangement uses TRBV9 and TRBJ2-7; the D gene is possibly TRBD1 (5 bases). The germline V gene has CDR1 SGDLS and CDR2 YYNGEE. The CDR3 covers 15 residues. V was clipped by 0 bases and J by 1 base, with 11 bases between them.